This TCR beta chain is from a study of T cell responses to AZD1222 COVID-19 vaccine. Study-level results: The donor cohort was predominantly white British with a female majority, and clonal diversity may have been underestimated. Unmutated variant regions are reportedly targeted by nearly half of spike-specific TCRs.

V was cut by 8 bases and J by 5 bases, with 21 bases left in between. CDR3 length: 15 amino acids. The germline gives CDR1 ENHRY, CDR2 SYGVKD. Here immunoSEQ multiplex PCR was the method, and the copy in TCRdb shows in-frame clones only, minus some. The table has about 160,000 clones, under 95% seen once; the top ten hold about 4%. This clone was detected only once. Its antigen is undetermined. This clonotype was obtained from an adult in good health. Sequences were derived from peripheral blood, sampled on day 0 of MenACWY control vaccination. The J gene is TRBJ2-5, the V gene TRBV10-3; tentative D call: TRBD1 (7 bases). The CDR3 here is CAISLDAGGYETQYF. DNA of the CDR3: TGTGCCATCTCCCTAGACGCAGGGGGGTACGAGACCCAGTACTTC.